The rows below give T cell receptor beta chains drawn from one sample of a study of CD8 T cells in Susac syndrome. TCRdb fed the immunoSEQ multiplex PCR reads into MiXCR, producing one record per CDR3 protein. This table holds around 80,000 distinct CDR3 sequences, roughly 90% found once. Input material: CD8+ T cells from PBMCs. These receptors all stem from a human donor with multiple sclerosis. Each CDR3 is given with its conserved first and last residue. Fields, in order: D gene, V gene, J gene, CDR3 protein. The D gene is left open where the match is weak.

.,TRBV4-3,TRBJ2-1,CASSPWKKLGDEQFF
TRBD2,TRBV19,TRBJ2-7,CASSIAGTSLTEQYF
.,TRBV15,TRBJ2-1,CAASTGSYNEQFF
.,TRBV2,TRBJ1-5,CASSEDSGSVQPQHF
TRBD2,TRBV7-3,TRBJ2-7,CASSQSGGPGYEQYF
TRBD1,TRBV2,TRBJ1-2,CASSSSLWTGGVGYTF
.,TRBV11-2,TRBJ2-3,CASSTSERGHGPDTQYF
.,TRBV19,TRBJ2-7,CASSSDISYEQYF
TRBD1,TRBV6-1,TRBJ2-7,CASSVQGAPAYQYF
TRBD1,TRBV6-1,TRBJ2-1,CASSGKDRVPYNEQFF
TRBD2,TRBV19,TRBJ2-7,CASSIGASGSYEQYF
.,TRBV4-2,TRBJ1-1,CASSNGPTEAFF
.,TRBV5-1,TRBJ2-6,CASRSGANVLTF
TRBD2,TRBV5-6,TRBJ2-7,CASSLLWTSNEILEQYF
.,TRBV28,TRBJ2-5,CASSDVWGEGVQETQYF
.,TRBV3-1,TRBJ1-2,CASSQGVGILANYGYTF
.,TRBV6-1,TRBJ2-7,CASSGPGQEQYF
.,TRBV3-1,TRBJ2-5,CASSSRTVEKTQYF
.,TRBV11-2,TRBJ1-1,CASSLIRVEGTEAFF
.,TRBV15,TRBJ2-1,CATSRDQGLSLYNEQFF
.,TRBV18,TRBJ2-1,CASSPVGVPTYNEQFF
TRBD1,TRBV27,TRBJ2-7,CASSLIGTAYEQYF
.,TRBV24-1,TRBJ1-5,CATSDTGINQPQHF
.,TRBV13,TRBJ2-2,CASSSDLDANTGELFF
.,TRBV29-1,TRBJ2-1,CSVREGSDEQFF
.,TRBV19,TRBJ1-2,CASSSGGAPYGYTF
.,TRBV24-1,TRBJ2-1,CATSEGGVGDYEQFF
TRBD1,TRBV10-3,TRBJ1-2,CAISDNIDREPTNYGYTF
TRBD2,TRBV5-6,TRBJ2-7,CASSTGTSVAYEQYF
TRBD1,TRBV7-9,TRBJ2-1,CASSSNRDSSYNEQFF
TRBD2,TRBV9,TRBJ2-2,CASSDPLAGANTGELFF
.,TRBV5-8,TRBJ1-1,CASSSVPALLAEAFF
.,TRBV27,TRBJ2-1,CASSYTGYNEQFF
.,TRBV11-2,TRBJ2-5,CASSGTGTPWGTQYF
.,TRBV7-2,TRBJ2-1,CASRSTGSYNEQFF
TRBD1,TRBV6-5,TRBJ2-2,CASSSVTGTTGELFF
.,TRBV29-1,TRBJ2-1,CSVVLPNEEQFF
.,TRBV7-7,TRBJ2-1,CASSLGTGNEQFF
.,TRBV30,TRBJ1-4,CAWSIPRGEKLFF
.,TRBV7-9,TRBJ1-4,CASDGETNEKLFF
.,TRBV19,TRBJ2-1,CASIGHTYNEQFF